This TCR beta chain was identified in a study of cytomegalovirus exposure and HLA in healthy donors. Study outcomes and limitations: Later analysis revealed greater clonal expansion in HLA-associated TCR beta chains than in equally common others.

The CDR3 sequence is 15 residues long. V gave up 2 bases and J gave up 5 bases, with 12 bases separating them. The germline V gene has CDR1 SGHVS and CDR2 FNYEAQ. PCR primers comprised 60 Vbeta and 13 Jbeta primers. TCRdb's copy holds only in-frame clones and misses some; the assay was immunoSEQ multiplex PCR. The table records about 220,000 clones, around 75% of them present only once. On this clone itself: Its antigen is currently unknown.

This TCR was sampled from a woman aged 30 to 39 in good health and CMV-seronegative. Material for sequencing was PBMCs. The chain joins TRBV7-6 to TRBJ2-2; D gene ambiguous. The CDR3 protein is CASSLTNSPTGELFF. Written as DNA, the CDR3 is TGTGCCAGCAGCTTAACCAACAGTCCAACCGGGGAGCTGTTTTTT.